The clone carrying this TCR beta chain was recorded many times. The antigen remains unidentified. Selection for sequencing was limited to patients who had shown CD8+CD57+ cell expansion by flow cytometry. Severe acquired aplastic anemia was present in all patients. Prior therapy had not been administered to any patient at the time of blood sampling. The sample is drawn from a study of CD8+CD57+ T cells in acquired aplastic anemia. Study background: DNA per sorted CD4+ or CD8+ sample ranged roughly 0.17 to 27.4 ug, averaging about 3 ug. Whole-study findings and limits: Some 31 CD8+ CDR3 sequences were shared between patients and controls.

Genomic DNA provided the template from which TCR beta VDJ and CDR3 profiles were obtained. TCRdb reprocessed the reads with MiXCR, giving one entry per CDR3 protein. Found here are roughly 150,000 distinct CDR3 sequences, around half of them singletons; the top ten hold 2.5% to 3%. Material for sequencing was sorted CD4+, CD8+, or CD8+CD57+ T cells (not recorded which) from PBMCs. This clonotype originated in a human donor with aplastic anemia.

The CDR3 nucleotides read TGTGCCAGCTCACCCGGCGGCGGACCCTACGAGCAGTACTTC. It codes for CASSPGGGPYEQYF. This sequence joins TRBV18 and TRBJ2-7; the D is unclear. V shed 3 bases and J shed 2 bases, with 11 bases lying between them. Germline CDR1 is KGHSH and CDR2 is LQKENI. This CDR3 is 14 amino acids long.